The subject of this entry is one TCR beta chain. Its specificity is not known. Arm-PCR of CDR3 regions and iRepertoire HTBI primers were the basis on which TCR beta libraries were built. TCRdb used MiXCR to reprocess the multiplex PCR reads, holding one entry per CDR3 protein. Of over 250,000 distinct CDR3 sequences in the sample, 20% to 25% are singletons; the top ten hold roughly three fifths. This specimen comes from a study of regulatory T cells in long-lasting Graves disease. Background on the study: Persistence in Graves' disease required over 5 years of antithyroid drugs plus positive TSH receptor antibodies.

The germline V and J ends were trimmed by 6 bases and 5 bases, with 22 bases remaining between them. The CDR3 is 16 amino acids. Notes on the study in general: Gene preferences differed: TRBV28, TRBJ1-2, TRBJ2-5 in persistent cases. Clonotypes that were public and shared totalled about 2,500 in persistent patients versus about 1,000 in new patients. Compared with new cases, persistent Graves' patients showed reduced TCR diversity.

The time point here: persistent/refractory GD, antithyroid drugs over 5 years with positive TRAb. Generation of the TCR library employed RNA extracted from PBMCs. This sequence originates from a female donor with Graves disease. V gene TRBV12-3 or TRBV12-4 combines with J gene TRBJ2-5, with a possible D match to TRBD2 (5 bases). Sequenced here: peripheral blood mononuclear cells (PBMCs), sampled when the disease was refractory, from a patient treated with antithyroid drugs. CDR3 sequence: CASSRGQRESPETQYF. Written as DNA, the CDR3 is TGTGCCAGCAGCCGCGGCCAGAGGGAGTCGCCCGAGACCCAGTACTTC.